This TCR beta chain is drawn from a study of OX40 agonist ivuxolimab in advanced cancers. Across the study: The study treated patients with ivuxolimab, an agonistic anti-OX40 (CD134) antibody. Earlier treatment with anti-PD-1, anti-PD-L1 or anti-CTLA-4 was permitted, and about 40% had received some. Findings of the study overall: It was also the case that some nonresponders had low normalized T-cell clonal expansion.

The CDR3 contains 13 residues. CDR1 is ENHRY, CDR2 SYGVKD, per germline. Trimming cost V 2 bases and J 11 bases, with 15 bases left between them. Sequencing used immunoSEQ multiplex PCR; TCRdb keeps in-frame clones, though not all of them. Among about 81,000 clones listed, approximately 90% were seen once. As to this clone: As yet, its antigen is unknown.

This sample comprised CD4+ or CD8+ T cells sorted from blood, obtained in a trial of the OX40 agonist ivuxolimab. The TCR originated in an adult with an advanced solid tumor such as melanoma, head and neck, liver or kidney cancer. The gene calls are TRBV10-3 and TRBJ1-1, with a tentative D call TRBD1 (5 bases). In nucleotides, the CDR3 is TGTGCCATCAGTGAGCCTACGGGGGGTGAGGCTTTCTTT. Encoded protein: CAISEPTGGEAFF.